Listed here is a single T cell receptor (beta chain). The protocol was immunoSEQ multiplex PCR, while the TCRdb copy is restricted to in-frame clones and leaves out a portion. The sample lists approximately 17,000 clones, roughly 82% occurring once. This entry belongs to a study of lymphopenia after photon versus proton radiotherapy. Per the germline V gene, CDR1 is SQVTM and CDR2 is ANQGSEA. The CDR3 runs to 12 residues. Trimming removed 1 base from V and 0 bases from J, with 2 bases in between. Material: peripheral blood, obtained from a patient treated with proton-based radiotherapy. This TCR was sampled from a man in his sixties or seventies with pancreatic cancer. The genes are TRBV29-1 and TRBJ2-3; D is ambiguous. The CDR3 is CSVEVSTDTQYF. For the CDR3, the DNA is TGCAGCGTTGAAGTTAGCACAGATACGCAGTATTTT.